This TCR beta chain was sequenced in a study of Ad26.COV2.S vaccination and SARS-CoV-2 variants. Profiling relied on immunoSEQ multiplex PCR, and the TCRdb table lists in-frame clones only, not all of them. The data contain 500,000 or so clones, 85% to 90% of them seen just once; the ten biggest clones take up around 2.5%. The treatment was: around 19 received Ad26.COV2.S at low or high dose, single or two shots; about 5 received placebo; per-sample allocation not given. Repertoires come from day 63 after the first vaccine or placebo injection. The vaccine antigen was prefusion-stabilized Wuhan SARS-CoV-2 spike. Between the trimmed V and J ends, which lost 5 bases and 9 bases, there was a span of 14 bases. The CDR3 consists of 12 residues. CDR1 is MNHEY and CDR2 is SMNVEV in the germline V gene (reference sequence). This clone has only one observation.

This chain uses TRBV27 with TRBJ2-7; possibly TRBD2 for D (7 bases). This sequence was found in a person aged 18-60 years who received the Ad26.COV2.S COVID-19 vaccine or a placebo. This specimen was peripheral blood, taken in a trial of Ad26.COV2.S vaccine versus placebo. The CDR3 here is CASSPPGGAQYF. The DNA for the CDR3 is TGTGCCAGCAGTCCCCCGGGGGGCGCGCAGTACTTC.